This TCR beta chain was identified in a study of T cell responses to AZD1222 COVID-19 vaccine. General study results and limits: At study baseline, merely six AZD1222 recipients were seropositive.

The junction had 8 bases not matched to a gene; V was cut back by 9 bases and J by 0 bases. Germline values: CDR1 SGHTA, CDR2 FQGNSA. CDR3 length: 15 amino acids. To note about this clone: As yet, its antigen is unknown.

This table comes from immunoSEQ multiplex PCR, and its TCRdb copy is limited to in-frame clones, with some not included. The sample contains about 69,000 clones, less than 85% of which appear only once. The material sequenced was peripheral blood, taken 28 days after the second AZD1222 dose. V usage is TRBV7-2 and J usage is TRBJ1-3; 7 nucleotides agree with TRBD1. This sequence originates from an adult who received the AZD1222 COVID-19 vaccine. The CDR3 is CASSEGASSGNTIYF. The DNA for the CDR3 is TGTGCCAGTTCTGAGGGGGCGAGCTCTGGAAACACCATATATTTT.